The 12 T cell receptor beta chains reported below all come from one sample, sequenced in a study of blood T cell repertoires in COVID-19. Libraries were prepared by immunoSEQ multiplex PCR; TCRdb keeps only in-frame clonotypes and omits some of them. The sample yields roughly 250,000 clones, around 85% seen once. Sequenced: peripheral blood. The receptors stem from an elderly woman with acute or convalescent COVID-19.

The chain carries TRBV10-3 and TRBJ2-5; 16 bases align to TRBD2. Germline CDR1 and CDR2: ENHRY and SYGVKD. The CDR3 consists of 17 residues. Trimming at V came to 3 bases and at J to 4 bases, leaving 5 bases not matched to a gene. The DNA for the CDR3 is TGTGCCATCAGTGACCCGGGACTAGCGGGGGGGCGAGAGACCCAGTACTTC. Amino acid sequence: CAISDPGLAGGRETQYF.

The chain joins TRBV9 to TRBJ1-2; possible D gene TRBD1, 5 bases. The length of the CDR3 is 15 residues. Trimming left V 3 bases short and J 4 bases short, with 16 bases between. Looked up from germline, CDR1 is SGDLS and CDR2 is YYNGEE. CDR3 DNA: TGTGCCAGCAGCGCCTCGAGGGGCGGGGCCTATGGCTACACCTTC. Its translation: CASSASRGGAYGYTF.

The chain employs TRBV19 and TRBJ2-3; perhaps TRBD1 as D (5 bases). Deletions cut 2 bases from V and 2 bases from J, with 14 bases between. Germline V gives CDR1 LNHDA, CDR2 SQIVND (reference sequence). CDR3 length: 16 residues. The CDR3 DNA is TGTGCCAGTAGTATATCCCCGACAGTTCTCACAGATACGCAGTATTTT. This sequence encodes CASSISPTVLTDTQYF.

CDR3: CASRGSVTDTQYF. Here the CDR3 DNA reads TGCGCCAGCCGCGGCAGCGTAACAGATACGCAGTATTTT. The genes are TRBV5-1 and TRBJ2-3; the D is unclear. The CDR3 loop spans 13 amino acids. Between the trimmed V and J ends, which lost 7 bases and 3 bases, there was a span of 12 bases. CDR1 is SGHRS and CDR2 is YFSETQ in the germline V gene.

In its sample, this clone was seen a few times. The chain employs TRBV5-1 and TRBJ2-3; no definite D call. This CDR3 is built from 16 residues. CDR1 is SGHRS and CDR2 is YFSETQ in the germline V gene. Trimming removed 1 base from V and 2 bases from J, with 14 bases in between. The DNA for the CDR3 is TGCGCCAGCAGCTTGATAGGAATCAGGAACACAGATACGCAGTATTTT. Protein sequence: CASSLIGIRNTDTQYF.

This chain connects TRBV12-3 or TRBV12-4 to TRBJ2-7, with 8 bases that match TRBD2. The CDR3 has 13 residues. V shed 7 bases and J 5 bases; nucleotides not matched to a gene: 7. DNA of the CDR3: TGTGCCAGCACCCGCGGGGGGAGCAACGAGCAGTACTTC. Protein sequence: CASTRGGSNEQYF.

This sequence joins TRBV20-1 and TRBJ2-7; D call uncertain. This CDR3 spans 9 amino acids. V was pared by 7 bases and J by 6 bases, with 7 bases between. The germline gives CDR1 DFQATT, CDR2 SNEGSKA (reference sequence). Written as DNA, the CDR3 is TGCAGTGTTGGGCCCGAGCAGTACTTC. It encodes CSVGPEQYF.

V is TRBV4-2 and J is TRBJ2-7; 7 bases map to TRBD1. CDR3 length: 13 amino acids. Germline lookup yields CDR1 LGHNA and CDR2 YNFKEQ. Germline trimming cut 4 bases from V and 2 bases from J; bases unmatched to any gene: 2. CDR3 loop: CASSPQGAYEQYF. The CDR3 nucleotides are TGTGCCAGCAGCCCTCAGGGGGCCTACGAGCAGTACTTC.

This chain uses TRBV19 with TRBJ1-2; TRBD1 agrees at 7 bases. Germline V gene data show CDR1 as LNHDA and CDR2 as SQIVND (reference sequence). The CDR3 spans 14 residues. V gave up 3 bases and J gave up 7 bases; unmatched junction bases: 8. DNA of the CDR3: TGTGCCAGTAGTATCGGGTCGACAGGGTTTGGCTACACCTTC. Amino acid sequence: CASSIGSTGFGYTF.

V and J are TRBV28 and TRBJ1-1; D is perhaps TRBD1 (6 bases). CDR1 is MDHEN, CDR2 SYDVKM, per germline. The CDR3 is made up of 17 amino acids. V dropped 5 bases and J dropped 1 base, with 20 bases sitting between them. The DNA for the CDR3 is TGTGCCAGCAGTAAGGGTGGCAGGGGCCGTAGGAACACTGAAGCTTTCTTT. Translating gives CASSKGGRGRRNTEAFF.

J is TRBJ1-5 and V is TRBV7-2; possible D gene TRBD1, 6 bases. Germline CDR1 reads SGHTA; CDR2 reads FQGNSA. There are 14 residues in the CDR3. V was shortened by 3 bases and J by 2 bases, with 8 bases between the two germline ends. CDR3 in DNA: TGTGCCAGCAGCTTCAAGGGGGGCAATCAGCCCCAGCATTTT. As protein: CASSFKGGNQPQHF.

The rearrangement links TRBV9 to TRBJ2-3; D remains unclear. Trimming removed 0 bases at V and 0 bases at J, with 8 bases between. Germline CDR1 and CDR2: SGDLS and YYNGEE. The CDR3 runs 15 residues. The CDR3 spells CASSVDGSSTDTQYF. The CDR3 DNA is TGTGCCAGCAGCGTAGACGGTAGCAGCACAGATACGCAGTATTTT.